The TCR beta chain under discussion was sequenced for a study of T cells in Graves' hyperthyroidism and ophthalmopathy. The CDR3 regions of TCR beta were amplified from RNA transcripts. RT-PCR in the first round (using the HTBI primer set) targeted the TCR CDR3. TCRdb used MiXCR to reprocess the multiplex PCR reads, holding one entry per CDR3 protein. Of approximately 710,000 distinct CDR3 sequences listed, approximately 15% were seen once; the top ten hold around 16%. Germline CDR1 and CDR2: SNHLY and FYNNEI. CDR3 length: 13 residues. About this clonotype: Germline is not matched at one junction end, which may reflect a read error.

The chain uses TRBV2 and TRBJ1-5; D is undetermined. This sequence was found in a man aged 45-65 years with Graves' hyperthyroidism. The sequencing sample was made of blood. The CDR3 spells CASSPLINQPEHF. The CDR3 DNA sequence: TGTGCCAGCAGCCCACTGATCAATCAGCCCGAGCATTTT.